This record covers a single T cell receptor beta chain. Antigen unknown. The time point here: blood 2 weeks post-SBRT. Treatment noted: 15 Gy SBRT to primary tumor, nephrectomy 4 weeks later. Blood was sampled at baseline, 2 weeks and 4 weeks after SBRT. The tumor was a clear cell renal cell carcinoma. These data belong to a study of radiation and T cells in renal cell carcinoma. Study-wide context: Nephrectomy followed 15 Gy stereotactic body radiation by 4 weeks.

The V end was cut by 1 base, the J end by 0 bases, with 16 bases between. Germline-derived CDR1 and CDR2 are LGHNA and YSLEER. The CDR3 has 18 amino acids. Assay: immunoSEQ multiplex PCR; the TCRdb copy retains only in-frame clones and omits some. The sample records some 120,000 clones, 88% being singletons. Study results and caveats: From baseline, blood top tumor clonotypes peaked at 2 weeks post-radiation.

This sequence was found in a woman between 70 and 85 years old with renal cell carcinoma. This chain uses TRBV4-3 with TRBJ1-5, with D maybe TRBD1 (5 bases). Sequenced here: blood, sampled from a patient whose treatment included radiotherapy and nephrectomy. The CDR3 reads CASSQVDWGPHSNQPQHF. DNA of the CDR3: TGCGCCAGCAGCCAAGTTGATTGGGGACCTCATAGCAATCAGCCCCAGCATTTT.